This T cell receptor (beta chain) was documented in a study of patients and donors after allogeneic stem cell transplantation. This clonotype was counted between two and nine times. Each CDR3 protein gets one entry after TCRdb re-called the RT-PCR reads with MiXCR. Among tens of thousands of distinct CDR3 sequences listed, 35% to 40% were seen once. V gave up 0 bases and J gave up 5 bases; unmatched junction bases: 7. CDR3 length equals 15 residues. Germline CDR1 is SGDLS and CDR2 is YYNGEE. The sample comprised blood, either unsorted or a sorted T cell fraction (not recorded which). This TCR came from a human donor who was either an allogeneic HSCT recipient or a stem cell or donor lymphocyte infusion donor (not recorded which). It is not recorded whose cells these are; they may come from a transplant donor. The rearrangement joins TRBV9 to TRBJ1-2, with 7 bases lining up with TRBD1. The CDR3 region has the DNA TGTGCCAGCAGCGTAGTGTTGGAGGGGGCTTATGGCTACACCTTC. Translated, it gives CASSVVLEGAYGYTF.